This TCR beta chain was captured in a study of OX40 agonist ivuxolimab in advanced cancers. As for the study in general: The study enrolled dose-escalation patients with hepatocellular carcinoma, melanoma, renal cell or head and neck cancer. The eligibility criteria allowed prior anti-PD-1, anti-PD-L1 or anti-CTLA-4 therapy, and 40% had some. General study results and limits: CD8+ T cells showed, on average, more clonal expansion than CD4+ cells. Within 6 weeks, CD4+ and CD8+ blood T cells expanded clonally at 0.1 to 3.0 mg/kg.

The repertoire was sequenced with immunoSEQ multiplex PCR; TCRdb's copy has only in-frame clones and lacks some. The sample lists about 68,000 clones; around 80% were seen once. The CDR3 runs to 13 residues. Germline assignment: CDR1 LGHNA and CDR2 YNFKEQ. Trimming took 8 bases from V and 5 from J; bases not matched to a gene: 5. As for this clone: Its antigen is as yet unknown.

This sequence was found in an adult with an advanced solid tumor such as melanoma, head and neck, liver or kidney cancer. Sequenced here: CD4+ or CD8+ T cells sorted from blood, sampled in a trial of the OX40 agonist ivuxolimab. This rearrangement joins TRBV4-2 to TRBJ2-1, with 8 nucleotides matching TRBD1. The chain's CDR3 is CASSPDRDNEQFF. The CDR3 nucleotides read TGTGCCAGCTCCCCGGACAGGGACAATGAGCAGTTCTTC.